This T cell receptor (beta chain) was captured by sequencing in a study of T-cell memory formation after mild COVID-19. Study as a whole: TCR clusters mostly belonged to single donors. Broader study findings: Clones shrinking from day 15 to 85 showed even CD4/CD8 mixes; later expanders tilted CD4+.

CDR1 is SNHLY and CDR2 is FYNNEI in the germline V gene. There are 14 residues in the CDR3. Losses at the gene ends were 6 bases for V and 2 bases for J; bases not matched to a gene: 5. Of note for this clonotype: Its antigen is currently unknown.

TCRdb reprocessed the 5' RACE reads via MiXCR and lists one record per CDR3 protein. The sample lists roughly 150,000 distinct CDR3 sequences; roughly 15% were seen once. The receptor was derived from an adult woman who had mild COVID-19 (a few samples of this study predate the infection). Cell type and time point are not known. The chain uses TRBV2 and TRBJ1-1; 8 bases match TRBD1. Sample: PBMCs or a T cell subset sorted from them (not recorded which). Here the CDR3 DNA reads TGTGCCAGCAGCGAGACAGGGGCCAACACTGAAGCTTTCTTT. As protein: CASSETGANTEAFF.